The T cell receptor (beta chain) under discussion was sequenced for a study of T-cell reconstitution after alpha-beta-depleted transplantation in children. General study points: Among T cells one year after transplant, newly produced cells accounted for most counts and diversity. Several hundred expanded graft clones reportedly gave rise to the alpha-beta T cells present about two months after transplant. In some patients, recipient T cells and intrathymic progenitors surviving conditioning explained high day-60 diversity.

This clonotype has more than one count but fewer than ten. Its target is unknown. A TCRbeta library incorporating unique molecular identifiers was prepared. Each CDR3 protein is one row after TCRdb ran MiXCR on the PCR reads. This sample has about 980,000 distinct CDR3 sequences; roughly 31% occur once, and the top ten carry more than 25%. V dropped 0 bases and J dropped 7 bases, with 16 bases sitting between them. Germline values: CDR1 LGHNA, CDR2 YSLEER. CDR3 length equals 15 residues. The source of this sequence is a boy in the first two years of life who had a stem cell transplant for SCID, so the T cells may come from the graft donor. The rearrangement links TRBV4-3 to TRBJ2-7, with D possibly being TRBD2 (5 bases). The input for sequencing was PBMCs, mostly from graft donor cells, taken 360 days after TCRalphabeta/CD19-depleted stem cell transplant. CDR3 nucleotides: TGCGCCAGCAGCCAAGATGCGACTACCTCTAGGGAGCAGTACTTC. Amino acid sequence: CASSQDATTSREQYF.